These T cell receptor beta chains were read from a single sample in a study of shared clonotypes between healthy human individuals. Profiling relied on immunoSEQ multiplex PCR, and the TCRdb table lists in-frame clones only, not all of them. The table lists 1.5 million to 1.9 million clones, 95% to 99% of them singletons. Sequenced: naive CD4+ T cells sorted from blood. The receptors stem from a man aged 25 to 45 in good health. CDR3s include the opening cysteine and the closing phenylalanine or tryptophan. The D gene is left open where the match is weak. Clone size is stated in some rows and not others, as once, few, many or a class when expanded.

.	TRBV11-2	.	16	TRBJ2-1	TGTGCCAGCAGCTTATCCCCGGGGACCGTTTACAATGAGCAGTTCTTC	CASSLSPGTVYNEQFF
once	TRBV7-9	TRBD2	15	TRBJ2-7	TGTGCCAGCAGCTTAAGACGGGAGGCTACCTACGAGCAGTACTTC	CASSLRREATYEQYF
.	TRBV15	TRBD1	19	TRBJ2-7	TGTGCCACCAGCAGAGTAAGGACAGGGGCCGTTTTAGGTCCCTACGAGCAGTACTTC	CATSRVRTGAVLGPYEQYF
.	TRBV28	.	15	TRBJ2-1	TGTGCCAGCAGTCAGGACAATCGCTCCTACAATGAGCAGTTCTTC	CASSQDNRSYNEQFF
.	TRBV30	.	11	TRBJ1-1	TGTGCCTGGAACAACAGGGTATTCGCTTTCTTT	CAWNNRVFAFF
.	TRBV9	.	12	TRBJ1-1	TGTGCCAGCAGCGTAGGGATTGGGGAAGCTTTCTTT	CASSVGIGEAFF
.	TRBV9	TRBD2	14	TRBJ2-1	TGTGCCAGCAGCGTTCTAGCGGGAGGAAGTGAGCAGTTCTTC	CASSVLAGGSEQFF
.	TRBV27	.	13	TRBJ2-5	TGTGCCACTACTCCTCCTAGACAAGAGACCCAGTACTTC	CATTPPRQETQYF
.	TRBV18	.	15	TRBJ1-2	TGTGCCAGCTCACCGCGCACGATGCCTAACTATGGCTACACCTTC	CASSPRTMPNYGYTF
.	TRBV5-1	TRBD2	15	TRBJ2-1	TGCGCCAGCAGCTTAGCGGGACCCTCCTACAATGAGCAGTTCTTC	CASSLAGPSYNEQFF
.	TRBV18	TRBD2	16	TRBJ2-5	TGTGCCAGCTCACCTACTAGCGGGAGTTTTGAAGAGACCCAGTACTTC	CASSPTSGSFEETQYF
.	TRBV7-9	.	13	TRBJ1-2	TGTGCCAGCAGCTTAGGACAGACCTATGGCTACACCTTC	CASSLGQTYGYTF
once	TRBV27	.	15	TRBJ1-1	TGTGCCAGCAGTCCCCGGACATTAGTGAACACTGAAGCTTTCTTT	CASSPRTLVNTEAFF
.	TRBV19	.	13	TRBJ2-7	TGTGCCAGTCGCCCATCTCCGGGTCATGATATTTACTTC	CASRPSPGHDIYF
once	TRBV7-9	.	16	TRBJ2-2	TGTGCCAGCAGCCCCAGGGTTAGGCTTACCGACGGGGAGCTGTTTTTT	CASSPRVRLTDGELFF
.	TRBV28	.	13	TRBJ2-6	TGTGCCAGCATCCCACAAGGGGCCAACGTCCTGACTTTC	CASIPQGANVLTF
.	TRBV6-6	.	13	TRBJ2-7	TGTGCCAGCAGTGGAGACGGACAGCCAAAACAGTACTTC	CASSGDGQPKQYF
.	TRBV10-3	TRBD1	17	TRBJ2-3	TGTGCCATCAGTGGGCCCCCGGGACAGGGGCTCCAAGATACGCAGTATTTT	CAISGPPGQGLQDTQYF
.	TRBV5-5	.	14	TRBJ1-3	TGTGCCAGCAGCATCAGGGCCGGGGCGGACACCATATATTTT	CASSIRAGADTIYF
.	TRBV5-1	.	16	TRBJ2-1	TGCGCCAGCAGCCCTCGCGCGCCCAGCTCCTACAATGAGCAGTTCTTC	CASSPRAPSSYNEQFF
.	TRBV5-6	.	16	TRBJ2-7	TGTGCCAGCAGCTTGGAGGGTCCGGGGATCGGCTACGAGCAGTACTTC	CASSLEGPGIGYEQYF
.	TRBV19	.	15	TRBJ1-4	TGTGCCAGTAGTATAGCGTTGGCGTTTGGTGAAAAACTGTTTTTT	CASSIALAFGEKLFF
.	TRBV7-9	TRBD2	16	TRBJ2-2	TGTGCCAGCAGCTCAATCGCCCCAGCGGGACCCGGGGAGCTGTTTTTT	CASSSIAPAGPGELFF
.	TRBV19	.	17	TRBJ2-7	TGTGCCAGTAGTATCTCGTATCAAGAAACGTCCCCTTACGAGCAGTACTTC	CASSISYQETSPYEQYF
.	TRBV19	.	14	TRBJ2-1	TGTGCCAGTAGTATGGGTGATTCGGGGAATGAGCAGTTCTTC	CASSMGDSGNEQFF
.	TRBV7-6	.	15	TRBJ2-7	TGTGCCAGCACCCAATCGGGAGGGGGCTTCCACGAGCAGTACTTC	CASTQSGGGFHEQYF
.	TRBV11-2	.	15	TRBJ2-1	TGTGCCAGCAACTCGGTTCGGGGCTCCTACAATGAGCAGTTCTTC	CASNSVRGSYNEQFF
once	TRBV29-1	.	12	TRBJ2-3	TGCAGCGTTGATTGTGGCACAGATACGCAGTATTTT	CSVDCGTDTQYF
.	TRBV5-1	TRBD1	15	TRBJ2-2	TGCGCCAGCAGCTTCCGGGACAGCAACACCGGGGAGCTGTTTTTT	CASSFRDSNTGELFF
.	TRBV7-8	.	12	TRBJ2-1	TGTGCCAGCAGCCTTCAGTACAATGAGCAGTTCTTC	CASSLQYNEQFF
.	TRBV14	.	14	TRBJ1-4	TGTGCCAGCAGCCAACTCCAGACACCTGAAAAACTGTTTTTT	CASSQLQTPEKLFF
.	TRBV7-9	.	14	TRBJ2-7	TGTGCCAGCAGCTTAAGCCAAGCATCCTACGAGCAGTACTTC	CASSLSQASYEQYF
.	TRBV7-6	TRBD2	19	TRBJ2-7	TGTGCCAGCAGCATCAAAGACTCTCTAGCGGGAGAGTTCTCCTACGAGCAGTACTTC	CASSIKDSLAGEFSYEQYF
.	TRBV5-4	.	15	TRBJ2-3	TGTGCCAGCAGCTTGGGAGCCGGCGGCACAGATACGCAGTATTTT	CASSLGAGGTDTQYF
.	TRBV5-1	TRBD1	15	TRBJ1-2	TGCGCCAGCGGAACCGGACAGGGCACTATCAATGGCTACACCTTC	CASGTGQGTINGYTF
once	TRBV18	.	15	TRBJ1-3	TGTGCCAGCTCACCCCGGGACATCTCTGGAAACACCATATATTTT	CASSPRDISGNTIYF
.	TRBV7-9	.	13	TRBJ2-1	TGTGCCAGCAGCTTAGTTGGGGGGCATGAGCAGTTCTTC	CASSLVGGHEQFF
once	TRBV27	TRBD1	15	TRBJ1-5	TGTGCCAGCAGTTCAATCACAGGGGACCGAGGCCCCCAGCATTTT	CASSSITGDRGPQHF
.	TRBV18	TRBD2	17	TRBJ2-3	TGTGCCAGCTCACCGCTCGGACTAGCGGGCCGCACAGATACGCAGTATTTT	CASSPLGLAGRTDTQYF
.	TRBV7-9	.	14	TRBJ2-5	TGTGCCAGCAGCAATGGGGCGTACCAAGAGACCCAGTACTTC	CASSNGAYQETQYF